This TCR beta chain was observed in a study of cytomegalovirus exposure and HLA in healthy donors. As for the study in general: A data release that came early held approximately 85 million unique TCRs from HLA-typed donors. Study-level points and caveats: Common viral pathogens (according to a later analysis) appeared linked to several of the most significant clusters. Across donors, sequencing depth was assumed by presence/absence analyses to be roughly uniform. Later genetic work tied a missense DCLRE1C variant to beta-chain V and J trimming.

PCR used 60 Vbeta primers and 13 Jbeta primers. Using immunoSEQ multiplex PCR, the repertoire was profiled, and TCRdb retains in-frame clones only, with some absent. The data contain about 190,000 clones, around 80% of them singletons. CDR1 and CDR2 (germline): SGHTA, FQGNSA. V was clipped by 1 base and J by 2 bases, with 11 bases between them. CDR3 size: 15 residues. Concerning this clone itself: Its antigen is not known.

The chain recombines TRBV7-2 with TRBJ1-1; D possibly corresponds to TRBD1 (5 bases). Sequencing was done on a sample of PBMCs. The TCR comes from a boy younger than 10 in good health and CMV-seronegative. The CDR3 is CASSLGGRPNTEAFF. The DNA of the CDR3 is TGTGCCAGCAGCTTAGGGGGCAGGCCTAACACTGAAGCTTTCTTT.